One T cell receptor (beta chain) is described in this entry. Its antigen remains unknown. The protocol was immunoSEQ multiplex PCR, while the TCRdb copy is restricted to in-frame clones and leaves out a portion. The sample has 100,000 to 150,000 clones; approximately 85% are singletons. The CDR3 has 13 amino acids. Trimming cost V 4 bases and J 4 bases, with 10 bases left between them. Germline V gene lookup returns CDR1 SEHNR and CDR2 FQNEAQ (reference sequence). The source of the sample is a study of T cell responses to AZD1222 COVID-19 vaccine. Findings of the study overall: At 160-218 and 743-854, vaccine-associated CD4 TCRs were dominant, and they spanned spike. No day 14 peak samples; only post-peak repertoires were characterized. Reportedly, close to half of spike-specific TCRs are directed against unmutated variant regions. White British ancestry dominated among donors, who included more females, and clonal diversity was possibly underestimated.

The origin of this receptor is an adult who received the AZD1222 COVID-19 vaccine. The gene calls are TRBV7-9 and TRBJ1-2, with D unresolved. The input for sequencing was peripheral blood, taken 28 days after the second AZD1222 dose. CDR3 nucleotides: TGTGCCAGCAGCTCCGATTTAGGCTATGGCTACACCTTC. It encodes CASSSDLGYGYTF.